The 11 T cell receptor beta chains below were found in one sample sequenced in a study of T cells in Graves' hyperthyroidism and ophthalmopathy. Authors of the study amplified TCR beta CDR3 regions from RNA transcripts. The HTBI primer set served for first-round RT-PCR of the TCR CDR3. From the multiplex PCR reads, TCRdb called clonotypes with MiXCR, one entry per CDR3 protein. In the table there are over 700,000 distinct CDR3 sequences, under 45% of which are singletons. Input material: blood. Receptors originate from a woman aged 35 to 49 with Graves' hyperthyroidism.

In this sample, this clonotype turned up many times. The chain uses TRBV20-1 and TRBJ1-5; weak D call: TRBD1 (6 bases). Germline-derived CDR1 and CDR2 are DFQATT and SNEGSKA (reference sequence). Between the trimmed V and J ends, which lost 4 bases and 7 bases, there was a span of 11 bases. CDR3 length: 12 residues. CDR3 nucleotide sequence: TGCAGTGCTACTCAGGGGTTCCAGCCCCAGCATTTT. Amino acid sequence: CSATQGFQPQHF.

This clonotype was seen at least ten times. V is TRBV20-1 and J is TRBJ1-3, with TRBD1 identical over 8 bases. Germline V gene lookup returns CDR1 DFQATT and CDR2 SNEGSKA (reference sequence). The CDR3 spans 14 residues. V was pared by 4 bases and J by 1 base, with 3 bases of the junction left unmatched. The CDR3 is CSAKRTGSGNTIYF. For the CDR3, the DNA is TGCAGTGCTAAACGGACAGGGTCTGGAAACACCATATATTTT.

This clonotype was seen a few times. The rearrangement joins TRBV7-2 to TRBJ1-2, with D possibly TRBD1 on 5 matching bases. The V gene's germline CDR1 is SGHTA and CDR2 FQGNSA. CDR3 size: 16 residues. V was trimmed by 5 bases and J by 4 bases, leaving 20 bases between them. The DNA for the CDR3 is TGTGCCAGCAGCCTACGGGATCCCGGGGGTCTCTATGGCTACACCTTC. It translates to CASSLRDPGGLYGYTF.

The V and J genes are TRBV6-2 or TRBV6-3 and TRBJ1-5; 8 positions match TRBD1. With V trimmed by 4 bases and J by 7 bases, 15 bases remained unmatched. In germline, CDR1 is MNHEY, CDR2 SVGEGT. This CDR3 is built from 17 residues. CDR3 loop: CASSSLPGGVGGQPQHF. Here the CDR3 DNA reads TGTGCCAGCAGTTCTTTACCAGGGGGCGTTGGTGGACAGCCCCAGCATTTT.

Only a few counts were recorded for this clonotype. The chain links TRBV7-8 to TRBJ1-2; 12 bases line up with TRBD1. Unmatched junction bases numbered 3, after V lost 6 bases and J lost 7 bases. Germline V gene data show CDR1 as SGHVS and CDR2 as FQNEAQ. CDR3 length equals 13 residues. In DNA, the CDR3 is TGTGCCAGCAGGGGACAGGGGGCTTCTGGCTACACCTTC. Amino acids: CASRGQGASGYTF.

This clonotype was seen ten or more times. This chain connects TRBV14 to TRBJ2-7; 9 bases match TRBD2. Germline trimming cut 2 bases from V and 4 bases from J; bases unmatched to any gene: 12. The CDR3 is 17 amino acids. Germline loops: CDR1 SGHDN, CDR2 FVKESK. The CDR3 DNA reads as TGTGCCAGCAGCCAAAGGGGGACTAGCCTAATCCCGTACGAGCAGTACTTC. It yields the protein CASSQRGTSLIPYEQYF. Full variable domain (rest looked up from reference TRBV14 and TRBJ2-7): EAGVTQFPSHSVIEKGQTVTLRCDPISGHDNLYWYRRVMGKEIKFLLHFVKESKQDESGMPNNRFLAERTGGTYSTLKVQPAELEDSGVYFCASSQRGTSLIPYEQYFGPGTRLTVT.

This chain uses TRBV10-3 with TRBJ1-4; D possibly corresponds to TRBD1 (5 bases). Germline CDR1 reads ENHRY; CDR2 reads SYGVKD. The V end lost 10 bases, the J end lost 4 bases, and 19 bases lay between the germline ends. CDR3 length: 15 amino acids. The CDR3 here is CASRITQDFNEKLFF. CDR3 nucleotides: TGTGCCAGCAGGATAACACAGGACTTTAATGAAAAACTGTTTTTT.

The gene calls are TRBV6-5 and TRBJ1-6, with D hard to call. Trimming removed 0 bases at V and 9 bases at J, with 9 bases between. The CDR3 runs to 14 residues. The germline V gene encodes CDR1 MNHEY and CDR2 SVGAGI. The CDR3 nucleotides read TGTGCCAGCAGTTACTCAATACTTGGTTCACCCCTCCACTTT. Its protein is CASSYSILGSPLHF.

This clonotype was counted many times. The J gene is TRBJ2-7, the V gene TRBV28; perhaps TRBD2 as D (6 bases). The CDR3 consists of 12 residues. Germline V gene lookup returns CDR1 MDHEN and CDR2 SYDVKM. Between the trimmed V and J ends, which lost 5 bases and 9 bases, there was a span of 14 bases. CDR3 in amino acids: CASSTRDVGQYF. In nucleotides, the CDR3 is TGTGCCAGCAGTACGCGGGATGTGGGGCAGTACTTC.

The gene calls are TRBV19 and TRBJ1-5; D possibly corresponds to TRBD1 (6 bases). Looked up from germline, CDR1 is LNHDA and CDR2 is SQIVND (reference sequence). V was trimmed by 3 bases and J by 4 bases, leaving 13 bases between them. The CDR3 is 15 amino acids. The DNA for the CDR3 is TGTGCCAGTAGTATCGGAACAGGGACTAATCAGCCCCAGCATTTT. This codes for CASSIGTGTNQPQHF.

The V gene is TRBV6-1, the J gene TRBJ1-4, with TRBD1 matching 8 bases. Germline V gene data show CDR1 as MNHNS and CDR2 as SASEGT. V was clipped by 6 bases and J by 7 bases; unmatched bases: 7. This CDR3 contains 14 residues. Here the CDR3 reads CASSSPGGGEKLFF. In nucleotides, the CDR3 is TGTGCCAGCAGCTCTCCAGGGGGCGGTGAAAAACTGTTTTTT.